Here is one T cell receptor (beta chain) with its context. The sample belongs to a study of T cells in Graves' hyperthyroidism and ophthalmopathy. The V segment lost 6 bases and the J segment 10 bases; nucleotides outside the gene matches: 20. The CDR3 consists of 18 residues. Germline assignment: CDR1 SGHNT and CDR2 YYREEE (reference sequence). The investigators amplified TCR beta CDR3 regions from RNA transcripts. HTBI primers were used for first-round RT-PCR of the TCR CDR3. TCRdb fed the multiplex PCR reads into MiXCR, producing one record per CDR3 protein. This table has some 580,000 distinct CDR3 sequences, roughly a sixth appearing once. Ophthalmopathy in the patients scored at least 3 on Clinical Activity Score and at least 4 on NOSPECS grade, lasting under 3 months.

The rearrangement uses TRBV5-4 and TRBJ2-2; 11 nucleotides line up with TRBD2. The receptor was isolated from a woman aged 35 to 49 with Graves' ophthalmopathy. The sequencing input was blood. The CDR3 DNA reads TGTGCCAGCACCATCTCCCTGACTAGCGGGGCCGGGGGGCAGGAGCTGTTTTTT. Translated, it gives CASTISLTSGAGGQELFF.